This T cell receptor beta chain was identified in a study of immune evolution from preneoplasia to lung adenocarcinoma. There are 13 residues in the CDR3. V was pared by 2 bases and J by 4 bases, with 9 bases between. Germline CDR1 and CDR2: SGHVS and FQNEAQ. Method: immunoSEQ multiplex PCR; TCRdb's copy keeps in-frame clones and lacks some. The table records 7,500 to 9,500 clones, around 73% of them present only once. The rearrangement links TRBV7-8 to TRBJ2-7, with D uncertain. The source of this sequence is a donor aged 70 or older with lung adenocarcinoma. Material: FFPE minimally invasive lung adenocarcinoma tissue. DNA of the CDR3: TGTGCCAGCAGCTTACGGCTTGGGTACGAGCAGTACTTC. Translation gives CASSLRLGYEQYF.